One sample yielded the 8 T cell receptor beta chains listed below, sequenced in a study of blood T cells in healthy people across ages. For the second PCR, which ran for roughly 6 to 12 cycles, a sample-barcoded 5' primer and a J-beta primer mix were used. TCRdb ran MiXCR on the 5' RACE reads and lists one entry per CDR3 protein. The data show around 1,800,000 distinct CDR3 sequences, around 42% seen once. Material for sequencing was blood. These receptors were obtained from a human donor in good health.

In this sample, this clonotype turned up a few times. The genes are TRBV7-3 and TRBJ1-6, with 7 bases aligning to TRBD1. CDR1 is SGHTA and CDR2 is FQGTGA in the germline V gene. The junction had 15 bases not matched to a gene; V was cut back by 7 bases and J by 3 bases. The CDR3 is 18 amino acids. The CDR3: CASKRGQSLTGYNSPLHF. The CDR3, as DNA: TGTGCCAGCAAGAGGGGACAGTCTCTCACTGGCTATAATTCACCCCTCCACTTT.

The V gene is TRBV7-3, the J gene TRBJ2-2; D call uncertain. CDR3 length: 13 amino acids. The V and J ends lost 3 bases and 3 bases respectively, with 5 bases between them. Germline V gene sequence: CDR1 SGHTA, CDR2 FQGTGA. DNA for the CDR3: TGTGCCAGCAGCTTCTCACACACCGGGGAGCTGTTTTTT. Its protein is CASSFSHTGELFF. Full variable domain (rest looked up from reference TRBV7-3 and TRBJ2-2): GAGVSQTPSNKVTEKGKYVELRCDPISGHTALYWYRQSLGQGPEFLIYFQGTGAADDSGLPNDRFFAVRPEGSVSTLKIQRTERGDSAVYLCASSFSHTGELFFGEGSRLTVL.

V gene TRBV7-2 combines with J gene TRBJ2-1; 13 bases are a match to TRBD2. Unmatched junction bases numbered 3, after V lost 5 bases and J lost 5 bases. The CDR3 covers 15 residues. CDR1 is SGHTA, CDR2 FQGNSA, per germline. The CDR3 protein is CASSTGLAGNNEQFF. CDR3 in DNA: TGTGCCAGCAGCACGGGACTAGCGGGGAACAATGAGCAGTTCTTC.

This clonotype was detected a few times. V usage is TRBV28 and J usage is TRBJ2-3; no clear D gene. Trimming removed 5 bases at V and 3 bases at J, with 12 bases between. CDR1 MDHEN and CDR2 SYDVKM come from the germline V gene. The CDR3 length is 14 residues. In DNA, the CDR3 is TGTGCCAGCAGTCCTTTATGGGGTACAGATACGCAGTATTTT. Translated: CASSPLWGTDTQYF.

This chain links TRBV5-1 with TRBJ2-3, with D tentatively TRBD2 (5 bases). The CDR3 has 16 residues. Germline assignment: CDR1 SGHRS and CDR2 YFSETQ. Trimming pared 0 bases from V and 0 bases from J, leaving 11 bases between. The CDR3 nucleotides read TGCGCCAGCAGCTTGGGGGCTAGCACGAGCACAGATACGCAGTATTTT. This gives the protein CASSLGASTSTDTQYF. Looking up the rest from reference TRBV5-1 and TRBJ2-3 gives the full variable domain: KAGVTQTPRYLIKTRGQQVTLSCSPISGHRSVSWYQQTPGQGLQFLFEYFSETQRNKGNFPGRFSGRQFSNSRSEMNVSTLELGDSALYLCASSLGASTSTDTQYFGPGTRLTVL.

CDR3 residues: CASSPSSGGAVTDTQYF. The CDR3 nucleotides read TGTGCCAGCAGCCCCAGTAGCGGGGGGGCAGTCACAGATACGCAGTATTTT. The chain recombines TRBV9 with TRBJ2-3, with 11 positions matching TRBD2. Trimming cost V 4 bases and J 2 bases; bases outside gene matches: 9. Germline assignment: CDR1 SGDLS and CDR2 YYNGEE. The length of the CDR3 is 17 residues.

The chain links TRBV7-2 to TRBJ1-2, with no clear D. The V end was cut by 5 bases, the J end by 8 bases, with 15 bases between. Germline V gives CDR1 SGHTA, CDR2 FQGNSA. This CDR3 has 13 residues. The CDR3 is CASSPYGERGYTF. CDR3 DNA: TGTGCCAGCAGCCCCTACGGGGAGCGGGGCTACACCTTC.

Points on this clonotype: The junction departs from germline at one end; a sequencing error may be responsible. V gene TRBV27 combines with J gene TRBJ2-3; possible D gene TRBD1, 6 bases. From germline, CDR1 is MNHEY and CDR2 SMNVEV (reference sequence). CDR3 size: 15 residues. DNA for the CDR3: TGTGCCGGCAGTTTATTTCAGGGGCACACAGATACGCAGTATTTT. It specifies CAGSLFQGHTDTQYF.